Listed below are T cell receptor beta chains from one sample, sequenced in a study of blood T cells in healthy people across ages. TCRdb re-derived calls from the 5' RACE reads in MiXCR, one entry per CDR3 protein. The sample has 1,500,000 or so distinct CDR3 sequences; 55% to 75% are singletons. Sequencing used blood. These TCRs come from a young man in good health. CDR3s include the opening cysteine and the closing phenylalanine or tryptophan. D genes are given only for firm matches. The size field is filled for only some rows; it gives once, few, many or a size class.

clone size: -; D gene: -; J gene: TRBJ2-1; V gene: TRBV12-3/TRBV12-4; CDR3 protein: CASSKKPGVSYNEQFF; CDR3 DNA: TGTGCCAGCAGTAAGAAACCGGGTGTTTCCTACAATGAGCAGTTCTTC
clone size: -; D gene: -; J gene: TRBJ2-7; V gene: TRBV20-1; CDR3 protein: CSASWLGSHKAEQYF; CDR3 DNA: TGCAGTGCTAGTTGGTTGGGCTCCCACAAAGCCGAGCAGTACTTC
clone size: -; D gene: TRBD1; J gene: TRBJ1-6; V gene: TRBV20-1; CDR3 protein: CSARAGQAKSPLHF; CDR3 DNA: TGCAGTGCTAGAGCCGGACAGGCAAAGTCACCCCTCCACTTT
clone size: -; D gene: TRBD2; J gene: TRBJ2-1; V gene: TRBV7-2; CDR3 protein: CASSYLLGLAPNEQFF; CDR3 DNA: TGTGCCAGCAGCTACTTATTGGGACTAGCTCCAAATGAGCAGTTCTTC
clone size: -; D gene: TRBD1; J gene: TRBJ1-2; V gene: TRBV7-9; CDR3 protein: CASSSPGTGSGYTF; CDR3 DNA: TGTGCCAGCAGCTCTCCCGGGACAGGGAGTGGCTACACCTTC
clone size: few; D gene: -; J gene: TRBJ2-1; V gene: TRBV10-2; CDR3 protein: CASSDRGRPYNEQFF; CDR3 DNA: TGCGCCAGCAGTGATAGGGGACGACCCTACAATGAGCAGTTCTTC
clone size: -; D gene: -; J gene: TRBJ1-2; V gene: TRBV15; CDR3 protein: CATSRQGGAPNGYTF; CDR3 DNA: TGTGCCACCAGCCGCCAGGGAGGGGCGCCGAACGGCTACACCTTC
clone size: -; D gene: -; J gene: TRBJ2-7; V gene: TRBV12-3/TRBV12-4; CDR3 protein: CASSPDYNEQYF; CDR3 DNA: TGTGCCAGCAGTCCCGACTACAATGAGCAGTACTTC
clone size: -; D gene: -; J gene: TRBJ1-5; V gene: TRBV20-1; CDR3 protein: CSVREGLAQHF; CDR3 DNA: TGCAGTGTTAGAGAGGGCTTGGCCCAGCATTTT
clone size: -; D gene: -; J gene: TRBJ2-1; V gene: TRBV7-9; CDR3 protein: CASLGYQSSYNEQFF; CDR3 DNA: TGTGCCAGCTTAGGGTACCAAAGCTCCTACAATGAGCAGTTCTTC
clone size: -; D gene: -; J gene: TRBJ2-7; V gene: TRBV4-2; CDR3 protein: CASSSLWAGNYEQYF; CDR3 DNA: TGTGCCAGCAGCTCCCTATGGGCGGGGAACTACGAGCAGTACTTC
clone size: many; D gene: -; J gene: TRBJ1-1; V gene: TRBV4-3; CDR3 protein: CASSQLGFEAFF; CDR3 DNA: TGCGCCAGCAGCCAATTAGGGTTTGAAGCTTTCTTT
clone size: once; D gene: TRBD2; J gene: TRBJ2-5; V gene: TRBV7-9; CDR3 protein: CASSSGRARVETQYF; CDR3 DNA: TGTGCCAGCAGCTCAGGGAGGGCCAGGGTGGAGACCCAGTACTTC
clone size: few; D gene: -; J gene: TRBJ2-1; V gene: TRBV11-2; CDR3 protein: CASSSPDSLAEQFF; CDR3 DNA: TGTGCCAGCAGCTCCCCGGATTCCCTAGCTGAGCAGTTCTTC
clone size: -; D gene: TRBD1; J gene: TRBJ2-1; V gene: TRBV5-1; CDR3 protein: CASTLGTAQFF; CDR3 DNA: TGCGCCAGCACTCTCGGGACAGCGCAGTTCTTC
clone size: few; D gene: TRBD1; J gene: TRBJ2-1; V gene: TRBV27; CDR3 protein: CASSLGQGAYEQFF; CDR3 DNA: TGTGCCAGCAGTTTGGGACAGGGGGCCTATGAGCAGTTCTTC
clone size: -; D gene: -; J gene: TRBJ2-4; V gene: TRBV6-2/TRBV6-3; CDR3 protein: CASTRTATYGQYF; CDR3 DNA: TGTGCCAGCACCCGGACCGCTACCTACGGGCAGTACTTC
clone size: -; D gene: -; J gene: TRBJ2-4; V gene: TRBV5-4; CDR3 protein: CASSFKFQADKNIQYF; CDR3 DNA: TGTGCCAGCAGCTTCAAATTCCAGGCAGACAAAAACATTCAGTACTTC
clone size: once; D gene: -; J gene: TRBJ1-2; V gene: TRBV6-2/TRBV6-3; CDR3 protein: CASPGYGYTF; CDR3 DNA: TGTGCCAGCCCCGGCTATGGCTACACCTTC
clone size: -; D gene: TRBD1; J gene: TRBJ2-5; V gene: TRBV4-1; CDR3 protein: CASSPLNRDREQETQYF; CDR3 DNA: TGCGCCAGCAGCCCCCTTAACCGGGACAGGGAGCAAGAGACCCAGTACTTC
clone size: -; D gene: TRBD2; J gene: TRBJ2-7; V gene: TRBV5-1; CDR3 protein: CASSRTSGGAGEQYF; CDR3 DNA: TGCGCCAGCTCCAGGACTAGCGGGGGGGCCGGCGAGCAGTACTTC
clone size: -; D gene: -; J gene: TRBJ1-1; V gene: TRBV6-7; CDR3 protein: CASNGSEAFF; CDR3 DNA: TGTGCCAGCAATGGCTCCGAAGCTTTCTTT
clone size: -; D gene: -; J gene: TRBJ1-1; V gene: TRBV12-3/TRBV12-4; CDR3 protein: CASSYYTATEAFF; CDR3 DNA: TGTGCCAGCAGCTACTACACGGCCACTGAAGCTTTCTTT
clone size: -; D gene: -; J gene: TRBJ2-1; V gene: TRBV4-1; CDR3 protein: CASSSRQPTSYNEQFF; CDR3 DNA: TGCGCCAGCAGCTCCCGGCAGCCGACCTCCTACAATGAGCAGTTCTTC
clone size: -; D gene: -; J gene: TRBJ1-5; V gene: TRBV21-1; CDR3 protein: CASSTQVAGQGENQPQHF; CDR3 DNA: TGTGCCAGCAGCACCCAGGTGGCGGGACAGGGAGAAAATCAGCCCCAGCATTTT
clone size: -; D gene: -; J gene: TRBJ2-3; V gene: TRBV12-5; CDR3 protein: CASGLQGADTQYF; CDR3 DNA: TGTGCTAGTGGTTTACAGGGAGCAGATACGCAGTATTTT
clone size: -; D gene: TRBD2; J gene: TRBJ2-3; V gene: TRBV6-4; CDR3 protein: CASSDSSGGSSDTQYF; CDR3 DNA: TGTGCCAGCAGTGACTCGAGCGGGGGTTCCTCAGATACGCAGTATTTT
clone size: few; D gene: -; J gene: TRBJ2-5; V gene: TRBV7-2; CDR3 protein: CASSLASLGAWETQYF; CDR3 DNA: TGTGCCAGCAGCTTAGCGTCGTTGGGAGCTTGGGAGACCCAGTACTTC
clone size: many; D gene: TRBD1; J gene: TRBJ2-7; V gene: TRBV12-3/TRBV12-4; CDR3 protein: CASSPSGTAYEQYF; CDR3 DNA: TGTGCCAGCAGTCCCTCAGGGACAGCCTACGAGCAGTACTTC
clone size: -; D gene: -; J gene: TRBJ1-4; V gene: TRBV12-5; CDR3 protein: CASGLRQSNEKLFF; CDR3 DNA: TGTGCTAGTGGTTTGAGACAGAGCAATGAAAAACTGTTTTTT
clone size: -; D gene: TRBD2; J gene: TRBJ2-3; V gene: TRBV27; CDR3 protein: CASRDIAGGLTDTQYF; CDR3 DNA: TGTGCCAGCAGAGATATAGCGGGGGGCCTCACAGATACGCAGTATTTT